The T cell receptor (beta chain) under discussion was sequenced for a study of regulatory T cells in long-lasting Graves disease. Study as a whole: Over 5 years of antithyroid drugs with positive TSH receptor antibodies was taken to mean persistent Graves' disease.

Indicated time point: persistent/refractory GD, antithyroid drugs over 5 years with positive TRAb. PBMCs provided the RNA from which the TCR library was made. Findings of the study overall: The study found lower TCR diversity in persistent Graves' patients than in newly diagnosed ones.

The CDR3 consists of 13 residues. Trimming cost V 2 bases and J 10 bases, with 12 bases left between them. Researchers made TCR beta libraries by using iRepertoire HTBI primers and running Arm-PCR on CDR3 regions. TCRdb reprocessed the multiplex PCR reads via MiXCR and lists one record per CDR3 protein. The sample lists approximately 690,000 distinct CDR3 sequences; roughly 30% were seen once. Turning to this clonotype: Its antigen is as yet unknown.

The origin of this receptor is a female donor with Graves disease. The chain has TRBV12-3 or TRBV12-4 and TRBJ1-5; D gene ambiguous. The sample in question was peripheral blood mononuclear cells (PBMCs), obtained when the disease was refractory, from a patient treated with antithyroid drugs. The DNA of the CDR3 is TGTGCCAGCAGTTTAACTGACTCGGGCCCCCAGCATTTT. Translation gives CASSLTDSGPQHF.